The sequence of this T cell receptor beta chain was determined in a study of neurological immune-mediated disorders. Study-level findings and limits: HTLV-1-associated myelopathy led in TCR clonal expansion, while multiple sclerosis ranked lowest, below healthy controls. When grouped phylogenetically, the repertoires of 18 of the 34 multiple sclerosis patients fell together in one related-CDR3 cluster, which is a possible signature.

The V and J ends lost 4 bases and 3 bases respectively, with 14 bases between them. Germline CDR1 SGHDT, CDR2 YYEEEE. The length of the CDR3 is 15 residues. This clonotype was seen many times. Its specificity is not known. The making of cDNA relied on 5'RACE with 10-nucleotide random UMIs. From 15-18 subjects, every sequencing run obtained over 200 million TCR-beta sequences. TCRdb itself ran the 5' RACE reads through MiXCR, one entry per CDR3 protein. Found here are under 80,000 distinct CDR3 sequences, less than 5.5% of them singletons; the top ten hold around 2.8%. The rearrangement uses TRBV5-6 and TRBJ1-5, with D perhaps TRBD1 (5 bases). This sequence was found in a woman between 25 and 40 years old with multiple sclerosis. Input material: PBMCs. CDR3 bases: TGTGCCAGCAGCACGTCGGGGACCGCCAATCAGCCCCAGCATTTT. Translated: CASSTSGTANQPQHF. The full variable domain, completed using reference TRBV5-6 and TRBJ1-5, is DAGVTQSPTHLIKTRGQQVTLRCSPKSGHDTVSWYQQALGQGPQFIFQYYEEEERQRGNFPDRFSGHQFPNYSSELNVNALLLGDSALYLCASSTSGTANQPQHFGDGTRLSIL.